This TCR beta chain emerged from a study of T cells after somatic rescue of genetic block. Assay used: immunoSEQ multiplex PCR; TCRdb lists only in-frame clones, some missing. The sample lists 80,000 to 100,000 clones; 85% to 90% were seen once. The sample holds one count of this clone. V shed 3 bases, J shed 4 bases, and the junction held 3 bases outside the gene matches. This CDR3 region has 14 residues. Germline lookup yields CDR1 MDHEN and CDR2 SYDVKM. The J gene is TRBJ2-1, the V gene TRBV28, with 7 bases identical to TRBD1. This clonotype was obtained from a woman between 18 and 30 years old. Sequencing was performed on peripheral blood mononuclear cells (PBMCs). The CDR3 here is CASSFTGAYNEQFF. As DNA, the CDR3 is TGTGCCAGCAGTTTCACAGGGGCGTACAATGAGCAGTTCTTC.